This TCR beta chain is drawn from a study of Graves' ophthalmopathy and Graves' hyperthyroidism. Germline V gene sequence: CDR1 SQVTM, CDR2 ANQGSEA. The CDR3 extends over 12 amino acids. Trimming cost V 1 base and J 12 bases, with 15 bases left between them. People with hyperthyroidism were aged 18 to 65 and newly diagnosed, under 2 months' duration. This clonotype was picked up many times. The study amplified TCR beta CDR3 regions using RNA transcripts. RT-PCR in the first round used HTBI primers; a second-round multiplex PCR followed. TCRdb called the multiplex PCR reads again in MiXCR, with one record for every CDR3 protein. This sample has hundreds of thousands of distinct CDR3 sequences, with roughly 20% found just once.

The chain uses TRBV29-1 and TRBJ1-2; the D gene is possibly TRBD1 (5 bases). The sequenced material came from peripheral blood. This TCR was recovered from a woman under 30 with stable Graves' hyperthyroidism. The CDR3 loop reads CSVEGPGPAHTF. In DNA, the CDR3 is TGCAGCGTTGAAGGTCCGGGACCAGCGCACACCTTC.